The rows below give T cell receptor beta chains drawn from one sample of a study of T cell repertoires in cytomegalovirus infection. TCRdb re-analysed the reads in MiXCR, keeping a single row per CDR3 protein. The table records about 340,000 distinct CDR3 sequences, almost 30% of them present only once. These receptors lack a known antigen. The sequencing here drew on cultured PBMCs, taken from culture after CMV antigen stimulation. The receptors derive from a human donor in good health (CMV status not recorded). Some clones in this sample may be carry-over from other donors' samples. CDR3s include the opening cysteine and the closing phenylalanine or tryptophan. Each record gives: clone size, CDR3 length, J gene, V gene, D gene, CDR3 DNA, CDR3 protein. D genes are given only for firm matches. Clone size, where shown, is once, few, many, or a class for clones that have expanded.

. | 14 | TRBJ2-1 | TRBV6-1 | TRBD2 | TGTGCCAGCAGTTATTTAGCGGGAGTCTATGAGCAGTTCTTC | CASSYLAGVYEQFF
. | 13 | TRBJ1-5 | TRBV6-5 | . | TGTGCCAGCAGTTGGGAACAGAATCAGCCCCAGCATTTT | CASSWEQNQPQHF
medium-sized | 13 | TRBJ1-2 | TRBV13 | . | TGTGCCAGCAGCTTCGGGGACAACTATGGCTACACCTTC | CASSFGDNYGYTF
few | 17 | TRBJ2-5 | TRBV11-2 | . | TGTGCCAGCAGCCCAAGGAGGGTGGGGGAAAGGGGAGAGACCCAGTACTTC | CASSPRRVGERGETQYF
. | 17 | TRBJ2-1 | TRBV6-1 | . | TGTGCCAGCAGTACCTCCCCGGGGCGGGGACCCTACAATGAGCAGTTCTTC | CASSTSPGRGPYNEQFF
few | 14 | TRBJ2-7 | TRBV6-6 | TRBD1 | TGTGCCAGCAGTGTGGACAGGGGGGCCTACGAGCAGTACTTC | CASSVDRGAYEQYF
. | 15 | TRBJ2-7 | TRBV7-8 | TRBD1 | TGTGCCAGCAGCCCCGTCCCGGACAGGGTCGACGAGCAGTACTTC | CASSPVPDRVDEQYF
once | 13 | TRBJ1-1 | TRBV7-2 | . | TGTGCCAGCAGCTTTCCCGGACAGTTAAAGGTTTTCTTT | CASSFPGQLKVFF
. | 16 | TRBJ2-2 | TRBV7-3 | TRBD2 | TGTGCCAGCAGCCCTCGACTAGCGGGAGCTCACGGGGAGCTGTTTTTT | CASSPRLAGAHGELFF
. | 15 | TRBJ2-7 | TRBV20-1 | . | TGCAGTGCTAGAGATAGGGTCGGGGGTAGATACGAGCAGTACTTC | CSARDRVGGRYEQYF
few | 16 | TRBJ1-4 | TRBV7-2 | TRBD1 | TGTGCCAGCAGCTTAACATGGACAGGGGATGATGAAAAACTGTTTTTT | CASSLTWTGDDEKLFF
once | 15 | TRBJ2-5 | TRBV4-2 | . | TGTGCCAGCAGCCAAGAGGGGGGGCTGATGGAGACCCAGTACTTC | CASSQEGGLMETQYF
. | 13 | TRBJ2-7 | TRBV7-9 | . | TGTGCCAGCAGCTTAGTTGATTTAGGCGAGCAGTACTTC | CASSLVDLGEQYF
few | 16 | TRBJ1-6 | TRBV20-1 | TRBD1 | TGCAGTGCGGGGGACAGGGGGCAATGGACGTTGTCACCCCTCCACTTT | CSAGDRGQWTLSPLHF
. | 12 | TRBJ1-1 | TRBV20-1 | . | TGCAGTGCTAGGAGGGGTGGCACTGAAGCTTTCTTT | CSARRGGTEAFF
. | 20 | TRBJ2-1 | TRBV12-5 | TRBD2 | TGTGCTAGTGGTCCTCCGGGACTAGCGGGACCCAGGAGCTCCTACAATGAGCAGTTCTTC | CASGPPGLAGPRSSYNEQFF
. | 14 | TRBJ2-3 | TRBV3-1 | . | TGTGCCAGCACTAAAGGGACTGGCACAGATACGCAGTATTTT | CASTKGTGTDTQYF
few | 16 | TRBJ2-4 | TRBV24-1 | TRBD1 | TGTGCCACCAGTGGGACAGGGGACGGAGCCAAAAACATTCAGTACTTC | CATSGTGDGAKNIQYF
. | 13 | TRBJ2-1 | TRBV29-1 | TRBD1 | TGCAGCGTACAGGGGGAGAGGCACAATGAGCAGTTCTTC | CSVQGERHNEQFF
few | 18 | TRBJ2-3 | TRBV6-5 | TRBD1 | TGTGCCAGCAGTTACTCTGGCCAGGGGGCGCCGGGCACAGATACGCAGTATTTT | CASSYSGQGAPGTDTQYF
many | 13 | TRBJ1-1 | TRBV7-6 | TRBD1 | TGTGCCAGCAAGGCCAGGGGGCACACTGAAGCTTTCTTT | CASKARGHTEAFF
few | 13 | TRBJ1-4 | TRBV28 | . | TGTGCCAGCAGTTTTCGGGCGAATGAAAAACTGTTTTTT | CASSFRANEKLFF
many | 12 | TRBJ2-7 | TRBV28 | . | TGTGCCAGCAGGTACGGCTCCTACGAGCAGTACTTC | CASRYGSYEQYF
few | 14 | TRBJ2-5 | TRBV6-1 | . | TGTGCCAGCAGTGCCGGGACATACCAAGAGACCCAGTACTTC | CASSAGTYQETQYF
. | 15 | TRBJ1-1 | TRBV29-1 | . | TGCAGCGTTGAATCCCCAGGGGCGGAGGACACTGAAGCTTTCTTT | CSVESPGAEDTEAFF
. | 14 | TRBJ2-5 | TRBV6-5 | . | TGTGCCAGCAGTTACAGACCCGGCCGAGAGACCCAGTACTTC | CASSYRPGRETQYF
few | 13 | TRBJ1-1 | TRBV6-6 | . | TGTGCCAGCATCCCCAGAGGGGACACTGAAGCTTTCTTT | CASIPRGDTEAFF
few | 13 | TRBJ2-7 | TRBV5-4 | . | TGTGCCAGTTCTCAGGTTAGCTCCTACGAGCAGTACTTC | CASSQVSSYEQYF
. | 17 | TRBJ2-2 | TRBV7-9 | . | TGTGCCAGCAGCTTAGAGGGAAAGGCACCACGGACCGGGGAGCTGTTTTTT | CASSLEGKAPRTGELFF
many | 13 | TRBJ2-3 | TRBV7-2 | . | TGTGCCAGCAGCTTAGCGGGAGTAGATACGCAGTATTTT | CASSLAGVDTQYF
. | 14 | TRBJ2-3 | TRBV27 | TRBD2 | TGTGCCACCCCGACTAGCGGGAGGGCAAATACGCAGTATTTT | CATPTSGRANTQYF
. | 12 | TRBJ1-4 | TRBV29-1 | . | TGCAGCGTTGAGGGAGTTAATGAAAAACTGTTTTTT | CSVEGVNEKLFF
. | 16 | TRBJ2-1 | TRBV7-6 | . | TGTGCCAGCAGCTTAAGACAGACGTTCTCCTACAATGAGCAGTTCTTC | CASSLRQTFSYNEQFF
. | 14 | TRBJ1-1 | TRBV4-1 | . | TGCGCCAGCAGCCAAGGACCGATGAACACTGAAGCTTTCTTT | CASSQGPMNTEAFF
. | 15 | TRBJ2-2 | TRBV6-4 | TRBD2 | TGTGCCAGCATCCGGGGGGGGGAGAACACCGGGGAGCTGTTTTTT | CASIRGGENTGELFF
once | 13 | TRBJ2-5 | TRBV19 | TRBD1 | TGTGCCAGTCGGGACAGAGGTAGAGAGACCCAGTACTTC | CASRDRGRETQYF
few | 15 | TRBJ1-2 | TRBV5-5 | TRBD1 | TGTGCCAGCAGCTACCGGGACAGGGGAATAGATGGCTACACCTTC | CASSYRDRGIDGYTF
few | 16 | TRBJ2-1 | TRBV20-1 | . | TGCAGTGCTAGAGATCCCCGGCAGGGTGTCGGCAATGAGCAGTTCTTC | CSARDPRQGVGNEQFF
few | 15 | TRBJ2-7 | TRBV4-1 | TRBD2 | TGCGCCAGCAGCCAAGACACTAGCGAGGTTTACGAGCAGTACTTC | CASSQDTSEVYEQYF
. | 12 | TRBJ1-2 | TRBV19 | . | TGTGCCAGTAGTATTTCGGGCTATGGCTACACCTTC | CASSISGYGYTF
few | 15 | TRBJ2-5 | TRBV6-5 | TRBD1 | TGTGCCAGCAGCCGCACAGGGGGCGTCCAAGAGACCCAGTACTTC | CASSRTGGVQETQYF
. | 16 | TRBJ2-2 | TRBV7-9 | TRBD2 | TGTGCCAGCAGCTTAAGGACTAGCGGTCTCACCGGGGAGCTGTTTTTT | CASSLRTSGLTGELFF
few | 14 | TRBJ2-7 | TRBV6-2/TRBV6-3 | . | TGTGCCAGCAGTCTGGAGGACAGCTCCTACGAGCAGTACTTC | CASSLEDSSYEQYF
few | 13 | TRBJ1-5 | TRBV6-4 | . | TGTGCCAGCAGTGACTCTCCAAGTCAGCCCCAGCATTTT | CASSDSPSQPQHF
once | 15 | TRBJ1-5 | TRBV4-1 | TRBD1 | TGCGCCAGCAGTCCTCCGGGGACAGGGAATCAGCCCCAGCATTTT | CASSPPGTGNQPQHF
. | 12 | TRBJ1-2 | TRBV2 | . | TGTGCCAGATCCCGCTCCCCCGGTGGCTACACCTTC | CARSRSPGGYTF
. | 13 | TRBJ2-1 | TRBV10-3 | TRBD2 | TGTGCCATCAGGGGGACTAGCCGGGGGGAGCAGTTCTTC | CAIRGTSRGEQFF
. | 16 | TRBJ1-1 | TRBV19 | TRBD1 | TGTGCCAGTAGGGCTTACCGGACAGGGGTGAACACTGAAGCTTTCTTT | CASRAYRTGVNTEAFF
many | 14 | TRBJ1-4 | TRBV7-9 | . | TGTGCCAGCAGCCAGGGACTGGCCGATGAAAAACTGTTTTTT | CASSQGLADEKLFF
few | 10 | TRBJ1-1 | TRBV28 | . | TGTGCCAGCAGGAACACTGAAGCTTTCTTT | CASRNTEAFF
. | 14 | TRBJ2-1 | TRBV20-1 | TRBD2 | TGCAGTGCCACCAGCGGGAGGTCCCACAATGAGCAGTTCTTC | CSATSGRSHNEQFF
. | 13 | TRBJ1-4 | TRBV4-2 | . | TGTGCCAGCAGCCAAGAGTACGGTGGAAAACTGTTTTTT | CASSQEYGGKLFF